Presented here are 32 T cell receptor beta chains from one specimen sequenced in a study of blood T cell repertoires in COVID-19. The method was immunoSEQ multiplex PCR; TCRdb's version includes in-frame clones alone and lacks a portion of them. The sample yields 150,000 to 200,000 clones, approximately 88% seen once. The specimen was PBMCs or T cells enriched from blood (not recorded which). The receptors derive from a woman aged 60-70 years who had recovered from COVID-19.

CDR3 sequence (DNA): TGCGCCAGCAAAATGGGCGCAGGGGGGATCACTTACGAGCAGTACTTC. Translated: CASKMGAGGITYEQYF. The V and J genes are TRBV5-1 and TRBJ2-7, with D possibly being TRBD1 (7 bases). Germline CDR1 SGHRS, CDR2 YFSETQ. Trimming pared 6 bases from V and 4 bases from J, leaving 23 bases between. The CDR3 sequence is 16 residues long.

This clone was seen more than once but under ten times. The CDR3 nucleotides are TGTGCCAGCAGCTCCGCCCAGGGGATGGCTAACTATGGCTACACCTTC. It is translated as CASSSAQGMANYGYTF. This chain uses TRBV7-9 with TRBJ1-2; maybe TRBD1 (6 bases). The CDR3 has 16 residues. The V gene lost 4 bases and the J gene lost 0 bases, with 15 bases spanning the gap. The germline V gene encodes CDR1 SEHNR and CDR2 FQNEAQ (reference sequence).

The chain uses TRBV4-1 and TRBJ1-4, with unresolved D. This CDR3 has 16 amino acids. V was trimmed by 4 bases and J by 2 bases, leaving 14 bases between them. Germline CDR1 MGHRA, CDR2 YSYEKL. Written as DNA, the CDR3 is TGCGCCAGCAGCCCGAGCACCACCTACACTAATGAAAAACTGTTTTTT. It yields the protein CASSPSTTYTNEKLFF.

The table lists this clone with a few counts. The V gene is TRBV28, the J gene TRBJ2-7; D possibly corresponds to TRBD2 (6 bases). This CDR3 is built from 18 residues. Trimming removed 4 bases at V and 3 bases at J, with 25 bases between. From germline, CDR1 is MDHEN and CDR2 SYDVKM. The CDR3 coding sequence is TGTGCCAGCAGTTCATACCACCCTGGTAGCGGCTCCTACTACGAGCAGTACTTC. Protein sequence: CASSSYHPGSGSYYEQYF.

A word on this clone: This sequence may be a read error, since a much larger clone differs from it by one base. The V gene is TRBV9, the J gene TRBJ1-1; 7 positions agree with TRBD1. After removal of 4 bases from V and 1 base from J, the junction contained 4 bases not matched to a gene. Germline assignment: CDR1 SGDLS and CDR2 YYNGEE. The CDR3 extends over 14 amino acids. The CDR3 nucleotides read TGTGCCAGCAGCTTGGGACAGACGAACACTGAAGCTTTCTTT. It codes for CASSLGQTNTEAFF.

V is TRBV5-4 and J is TRBJ1-1; 7 bases match TRBD1. The CDR3 runs 14 residues. V lost 4 bases and J lost 1; bases outside the gene matches: 4. CDR1 is SGHNT and CDR2 is YYREEE in the germline V gene (reference sequence). The CDR3 protein is CASSPRQGNTEAFF. In DNA, the CDR3 is TGTGCCAGCAGCCCCCGACAGGGGAACACTGAAGCTTTCTTT.

DNA of the CDR3: TGTGCCAGTAGTATCACCTCCATGAGAGGGAGGGGATCACCCCTCCACTTT. It encodes CASSITSMRGRGSPLHF. The J gene is TRBJ1-6, the V gene TRBV19; D is perhaps TRBD1 (5 bases). This CDR3 contains 17 residues. Trimming shortened V by 3 bases and J by 10 bases, and 22 bases separated the two germline ends. Germline CDR1 LNHDA, CDR2 SQIVND (reference sequence).

The genes are TRBV28 and TRBJ2-1, with 8 bases identical to TRBD2. The CDR3 is 14 amino acids. Trimming cost V 11 bases and J 9 bases; bases outside gene matches: 15. Germline values: CDR1 MDHEN, CDR2 SYDVKM. CDR3 DNA: TGTGCCGCCGCTCGCCGGGAGGGCCTTTTTGAGCAGTTCTTC. It yields the protein CAAARREGLFEQFF. Variable domain in full (rest from reference TRBV28 and TRBJ2-1): DVKVTQSSRYLVKRTGEKVFLECVQDMDHENMFWYRQDPGLGLRLIYFSYDVKMKEKGDIPEGYSVSREKKERFSLILESASTNQTSMYLCAAARREGLFEQFFGPGTRLTVL.

The gene calls are TRBV7-9 and TRBJ2-2; possible D gene TRBD2, 7 bases. This CDR3 comprises 16 residues. The V end lost 5 bases, the J end lost 4 bases, and 17 bases lay between the germline ends. Germline loops: CDR1 SEHNR, CDR2 FQNEAQ (reference sequence). CDR3 residues: CASSASGGRLTGELFF. DNA of the CDR3: TGTGCCAGCAGCGCCTCCGGGGGGCGCCTCACCGGGGAGCTGTTTTTT.

The rearrangement links TRBV6-5 to TRBJ2-7; 10 bases map to TRBD1. CDR1 and CDR2 (germline): MNHEY, SVGAGI. CDR3 length equals 15 residues. J lost 1 base, V lost 6 bases, and 6 bases had no gene match. In DNA form, the CDR3 reads TGTGCCAGCAGGTTCGACAGGGGGCCTTCCTACGAGCAGTACTTC. As protein: CASRFDRGPSYEQYF.

This chain links TRBV19 with TRBJ1-4; D perhaps matches TRBD1 (6 bases). The V end lost 8 bases, the J end lost 4 bases, and 8 bases lay between the germline ends. Germline V gene data show CDR1 as LNHDA and CDR2 as SQIVND (reference sequence). CDR3 length equals 12 residues. CDR3 nucleotides: TGTGCCAGTTCAGGGGATAATGAAAAACTGTTTTTT. Its translation: CASSGDNEKLFF.

The chain combines TRBV6-5 with TRBJ2-4; perhaps TRBD1 as D (6 bases). The CDR3 consists of 15 residues. Trimming removed 6 bases at V and 1 base at J, with 13 bases between. The germline gives CDR1 MNHEY, CDR2 SVGAGI. The CDR3 region is CASSLDRFAKNIQYF. CDR3 in DNA: TGTGCCAGCAGCCTCGACAGGTTCGCCAAAAACATTCAGTACTTC.

The J gene is TRBJ1-5, the V gene TRBV28; D not certain. Trimming stripped 4 bases from V and 0 bases from J, with 7 bases between. CDR3 length equals 14 residues. The V gene's germline CDR1 is MDHEN and CDR2 SYDVKM. In nucleotides, the CDR3 is TGTGCCAGCAGTTCCGCGGGTAGCAATCAGCCCCAGCATTTT. It encodes CASSSAGSNQPQHF.

This chain links TRBV7-8 with TRBJ2-1, with a possible D match to TRBD2 (5 bases). The germline V gene encodes CDR1 SGHVS and CDR2 FQNEAQ. The ends were cut back, 1 base at V and 7 bases at J, with 29 bases in the middle. There are 20 residues in the CDR3. The CDR3 sequence: CASSLERSQKVVGLRNEQFF. CDR3 DNA sequence: TGTGCCAGCAGCTTAGAGCGGAGTCAGAAGGTAGTAGGACTCAGGAATGAGCAGTTCTTC.

Note on this clone: Other DNA sequences in this specimen translate into the identical CDR3. The chain uses TRBV5-4 and TRBJ1-1; D gene uncertain. Germline CDR1 is SGHNT and CDR2 is YYREEE (reference sequence). Trimming shortened V by 1 base and J by 5 bases, and 9 bases separated the two germline ends. This CDR3 has 13 residues. The CDR3 nucleotides are TGTGCCAGCAGCTTGCAAGGGAGTACTGAAGCTTTCTTT. Amino acid sequence: CASSLQGSTEAFF.

The table lists this clone with a count of one. CDR3 DNA sequence: TGTGCCAGCAGCTCTGGGACAGCCGCTAACTATGGCTACACCTTC. Its translation: CASSSGTAANYGYTF. The J gene is TRBJ1-2, the V gene TRBV5-4, with 7 bases that match TRBD1. J lost 0 bases, V lost 3 bases, and 5 bases had no gene match. In germline, CDR1 is SGHNT, CDR2 YYREEE (reference sequence). The CDR3 has 15 amino acids.

The rearrangement links TRBV25-1 to TRBJ1-1; D is possibly TRBD1 (5 bases). V was trimmed by 3 bases and J by 11 bases, leaving 13 bases between them. Germline V lookup: CDR1 MGHDK, CDR2 SYGVNS. This CDR3 is 12 amino acids long. The CDR3: CASSDQIGGAFF. In DNA form, the CDR3 reads TGTGCCAGCAGTGATCAGATCGGGGGGGCTTTCTTT.

The chain joins TRBV6-1 to TRBJ1-2, with a tentative D call TRBD1 (5 bases). CDR1 is MNHNS and CDR2 is SASEGT in the germline V gene. V dropped 2 bases and J dropped 7 bases, with 11 bases sitting between them. The CDR3 covers 13 residues. The CDR3 protein is CASSELRDGGYTF. Here the CDR3 DNA reads TGTGCCAGCAGTGAACTCAGGGATGGTGGCTACACCTTC.

This clone was recorded only once. The chain is built from TRBV7-2 and TRBJ1-5; a weak D match, TRBD1 (6 bases). V gave up 1 base and J gave up 8 bases, with 9 bases separating them. The CDR3 loop spans 13 amino acids. Germline CDR1 is SGHTA and CDR2 is FQGNSA. The CDR3 DNA is TGTGCCAGCAGCTTAGAGACAGGAAAGCCCCAGCATTTT. Its translation: CASSLETGKPQHF.

This chain uses TRBV7-6 with TRBJ1-5, with D perhaps TRBD1 (5 bases). The length of the CDR3 is 13 residues. Germline V gene sequence: CDR1 SGHVS, CDR2 FNYEAQ. V shed 11 bases and J shed 4 bases, with 15 bases lying between them. In nucleotides, the CDR3 is TGTGCCGGCTATGGGGGGGATAATCAGCCCCAGCATTTT. Translating it yields CAGYGGDNQPQHF.

The V call is TRBV19, the J call TRBJ1-5; D possibly corresponds to TRBD1 (5 bases). Germline values: CDR1 LNHDA, CDR2 SQIVND (reference sequence). The CDR3 is made up of 15 amino acids. V shed 3 bases and J shed 0 bases, with 9 bases lying between them. The CDR3 protein is CASSIFRDSNQPQHF. CDR3 bases: TGTGCCAGTAGTATCTTCAGGGATAGCAATCAGCCCCAGCATTTT.

The rearrangement links TRBV6-5 to TRBJ2-1, with 7 positions matching TRBD2. Germline trimming cut 6 bases from V and 4 bases from J; bases unmatched to any gene: 9. The CDR3 has 15 amino acids. Germline V gives CDR1 MNHEY, CDR2 SVGAGI. CDR3 coding DNA: TGTGCCAGCAGGGACGGACTAGACCGGTACAATGAGCAGTTCTTC. The encoded protein is CASRDGLDRYNEQFF.

V usage is TRBV7-3 and J usage is TRBJ1-6, with 11 bases aligning to TRBD1. Germline-derived CDR1 and CDR2 are SGHTA and FQGTGA. The CDR3 loop spans 13 amino acids. With 9 bases clipped from V and 8 bases from J, the junction kept 3 bases outside the gene matches. Here the CDR3 DNA reads TGTGCCAGTGGACAGGGGGCTGATTCACCCCTCCACTTT. Translating gives CASGQGADSPLHF.

V gene TRBV27 combines with J gene TRBJ1-2; no reliable D call. Germline V gene lookup returns CDR1 MNHEY and CDR2 SMNVEV (reference sequence). V was clipped by 3 bases and J by 0 bases, with 5 bases between them. This CDR3 has 13 residues. In nucleotides, the CDR3 is TGTGCCAGCAGTTTGGCAGCTAACTATGGCTACACCTTC. Encoded protein: CASSLAANYGYTF.

The CDR3 loop reads CASRQGYEQYF. DNA for the CDR3: TGTGCCAGCAGGCAGGGCTACGAGCAGTACTTC. The rearrangement joins TRBV19 to TRBJ2-7; D is possibly TRBD1 (5 bases). Germline V gene data show CDR1 as LNHDA and CDR2 as SQIVND (reference sequence). The CDR3 contains 11 residues. Deletions cut 9 bases from V and 3 bases from J, with 9 bases between.

The chain joins TRBV25-1 to TRBJ1-5, with TRBD1 matching over 8 bases. The junction had 0 bases not matched to a gene; V was cut back by 3 bases and J by 5 bases. Per the germline V gene, CDR1 is MGHDK and CDR2 is SYGVNS. The CDR3 runs 13 residues. The CDR3 region is CASSETGDQPQHF. CDR3 DNA: TGTGCCAGCAGTGAGACAGGGGATCAGCCCCAGCATTTT.

This clone appeared a few times. The chain links TRBV2 to TRBJ2-3; the match to TRBD2 covers 9 bases. The ends lost 6 bases at V and 4 bases at J; junction bases unmatched: 11. The germline V gene encodes CDR1 SNHLY and CDR2 FYNNEI. CDR3 length equals 16 residues. The CDR3 nucleotides are TGTGCCAGCAGCCGCTGGACTAGCGAGGTTTCAGATACGCAGTATTTT. The encoded protein is CASSRWTSEVSDTQYF.

The chain couples TRBV6-5 to TRBJ2-2, with D possibly matching TRBD1 (5 bases). Trimming left V 6 bases short and J 4 bases short, with 12 bases between. Germline values: CDR1 MNHEY, CDR2 SVGAGI. The CDR3 loop spans 14 amino acids. CDR3 protein: CASRLAGSTGELFF. The CDR3 DNA is TGTGCCAGCAGACTCGCAGGGTCCACCGGGGAGCTGTTTTTT.

This clone has just a few counts. The J gene is TRBJ2-3, the V gene TRBV7-9, with a weak D call TRBD2 (6 bases). The germline V gene encodes CDR1 SEHNR and CDR2 FQNEAQ (reference sequence). This CDR3 has 14 amino acids. V shed 4 bases and J shed 6 bases, with 14 bases lying between them. The CDR3 DNA reads TGTGCCAGCAGCTCGCGAGGGAGGCAGGATACGCAGTATTTT. Its translation is CASSSRGRQDTQYF.

Note on this clone: Relative to the germline gene, one junction end is altered; a read error may explain this. The CDR3 nucleotides read TGTGCTAGCAGCTTAGCTAGCGGGGGGGCGGGTGAGCAGTACTTC. Residues: CASSLASGGAGEQYF. This chain uses TRBV7-7 with TRBJ2-7, with 12 bases that match TRBD2. This CDR3 is 15 amino acids long. Germline-derived CDR1 and CDR2 are SSHAT and FNYEAQ (reference sequence).

The chain is built from TRBV28 and TRBJ1-2; perhaps TRBD1 as D (6 bases). V lost 3 bases, J lost 2 bases, and 10 bases lay in between. This CDR3 has 14 amino acids. Germline V gene data show CDR1 as MDHEN and CDR2 as SYDVKM. For the CDR3, the DNA is TGTGCCAGCAGTTTCAGGGGACCCAACTATGGCTACACCTTC. Its translation is CASSFRGPNYGYTF.

This chain uses TRBV19 with TRBJ2-5; the D gene is possibly TRBD1 (6 bases). Trimming cost V 6 bases and J 4 bases, with 15 bases left between them. CDR1 and CDR2 (germline): LNHDA, SQIVND (reference sequence). The CDR3 contains 14 residues. The CDR3 loop reads CASSLDRLGETQYF. Here the CDR3 DNA reads TGTGCCAGTAGCCTCGACAGGCTTGGAGAGACCCAGTACTTC.